Below, 28 T cell receptor beta chains from the same sample are listed, as sequenced in a study of T cells in Graves' hyperthyroidism and ophthalmopathy. Amplification of TCR beta CDR3 regions used RNA as the template. The HTBI primer set drove a first-round RT-PCR of the TCR CDR3. Via MiXCR, TCRdb re-called the multiplex PCR reads, giving one row per CDR3 protein. The sample carries roughly 840,000 distinct CDR3 sequences, 35% to 40% recorded once. Sequencing input: blood. Receptors originate from a man younger than 30 with Graves' hyperthyroidism.

This sequence joins TRBV19 and TRBJ2-2, with 10 bases aligning to TRBD2. The length of the CDR3 is 14 residues. From germline, CDR1 is LNHDA and CDR2 SQIVND (reference sequence). V shed 5 bases and J 6 bases; nucleotides not matched to a gene: 3. Here the CDR3 reads CASSRSGGAGELFF. CDR3 in DNA: TGTGCCAGTAGTCGAAGCGGGGGGGCCGGGGAGCTGTTTTTT.

The chain is built from TRBV7-9 and TRBJ2-7; possible D gene TRBD1, 6 bases. The V end was cut by 3 bases, the J end by 5 bases, with 20 bases between. The V gene's germline CDR1 is SEHNR and CDR2 FQNEAQ (reference sequence). The CDR3 has 16 residues. The CDR3 DNA reads TGTGCCAGCAGCTTCGCCGGGACATTCAAGGGGAACGAGCAGTACTTC. The encoded protein is CASSFAGTFKGNEQYF.

The CDR3 spells CASSSPRGAPSSYNSPLHF. As DNA, the CDR3 is TGTGCCAGCAGCTCCCCGCGGGGGGCACCGAGCTCCTATAATTCACCCCTCCACTTT. V usage is TRBV7-8 and J usage is TRBJ1-6; possible D gene TRBD1, 6 bases. Trimming pared 4 bases from V and 0 bases from J, leaving 19 bases between. The CDR3 consists of 19 residues. Germline CDR1 SGHVS, CDR2 FQNEAQ.

This clonotype was seen a single time. The chain couples TRBV12-3 or TRBV12-4 to TRBJ2-2; 7 bases map to TRBD2. The V segment lost 6 bases and the J segment 1 base; nucleotides outside the gene matches: 8. The length of the CDR3 is 16 residues. CDR3 sequence (DNA): TGTGCCAGCAGCCCCCATTTAGCGGGGAACACCGGGGAGCTGTTTTTT. This translates into CASSPHLAGNTGELFF.

This clonotype was counted once. The genes are TRBV20-1 and TRBJ1-1; D is unclear. V lost 6 bases to trimming and J lost 7 bases, with 18 bases between them. Germline V gene sequence: CDR1 DFQATT, CDR2 SNEGSKA (reference sequence). The CDR3 covers 13 residues. The CDR3 reads CSALRIAYDEAFF. CDR3 in DNA: TGCAGTGCCCTGAGGATAGCCTACGATGAAGCTTTCTTT.

There are a few counts of this clonotype. The rearrangement links TRBV20-1 to TRBJ1-4; D perhaps matches TRBD1 (5 bases). The CDR3 is 13 residues long. V was trimmed by 6 bases and J by 7 bases, leaving 15 bases between them. Germline CDR1 reads DFQATT; CDR2 reads SNEGSKA (reference sequence). The CDR3 loop reads CSARGGVGEKLFF. CDR3 coding DNA: TGCAGTGCCCGTGGGGGGGTTGGTGAAAAACTGTTTTTT.

V is TRBV25-1 and J is TRBJ1-2, with D hard to call. This CDR3 comprises 14 residues. CDR1 and CDR2 (germline): MGHDK, SYGVNS. Trimming left V 6 bases short and J 3 bases short, with 14 bases between. Here the CDR3 reads CASSVVVDHYGYTF. For the CDR3, the DNA is TGTGCCAGCAGCGTTGTCGTGGATCACTATGGCTACACCTTC.

This clonotype came up a few times. CDR3 sequence: CASTAELIYEQYF. DNA for the CDR3: TGTGCCAGCACAGCCGAGCTCATCTACGAGCAGTACTTC. J is TRBJ2-7 and V is TRBV7-3; D gene ambiguous. This CDR3 spans 13 amino acids. V gave up 7 bases and J gave up 3 bases, with 13 bases separating them. Germline CDR1 reads SGHTA; CDR2 reads FQGTGA.

This clonotype has more than one count but fewer than ten. The chain recombines TRBV2 with TRBJ2-5; 7 bases agree with TRBD1. The germline V gene encodes CDR1 SNHLY and CDR2 FYNNEI. V was pared by 3 bases and J by 2 bases, with 3 bases of the junction left unmatched. This CDR3 is 14 amino acids long. The DNA of the CDR3 is TGTGCCAGCAGTGAGGACAGGCCGCAAGAGACCCAGTACTTC. This encodes CASSEDRPQETQYF.

As DNA, the CDR3 is TGTGCCTGGAGTCAGGGACAGGGGGTTCAGCCCCAGCATTTT. Its translation: CAWSQGQGVQPQHF. This chain connects TRBV11-1 to TRBJ1-5, with 11 bases fitting TRBD1. V lost 11 bases and J lost 6; bases outside the gene matches: 9. The germline gives CDR1 SGHAT, CDR2 FQDESV (reference sequence). The length of the CDR3 is 14 residues.

This clonotype came up a few times. The chain links TRBV2 to TRBJ1-1; 8 bases are a match to TRBD1. CDR1 SNHLY and CDR2 FYNNEI come from the germline V gene. This CDR3 has 15 amino acids. The V gene end was trimmed by 6 bases and the J gene end by 0 bases; junction bases not matched to a gene: 6. The CDR3 bases are TGTGCCAGCAGCCCTTCGGGACAGGTGAACACTGAAGCTTTCTTT. The encoded protein is CASSPSGQVNTEAFF.

CDR3 sequence (DNA): TGCAGTGCTAGGGACGGTCGAAGCACAGATACGCAGTATTTT. Translation gives CSARDGRSTDTQYF. The chain links TRBV20-1 to TRBJ2-3; the D is unclear. Germline V gene data show CDR1 as DFQATT and CDR2 as SNEGSKA (reference sequence). This CDR3 comprises 14 residues. V was cut by 3 bases and J by 0 bases, with 10 bases left in between.

This clonotype showed up many times. The genes are TRBV29-1 and TRBJ1-1; D might be TRBD1 (5 bases). Trimming removed 3 bases at V and 7 bases at J, with 9 bases between. This CDR3 contains 11 residues. Germline V CDR1 and CDR2: SQVTM, ANQGSEA. The CDR3 DNA follows: TGCAGCGTTGAGGGGGGTTATGAAGCTTTCTTT. Translated, it gives CSVEGGYEAFF.

The chain is built from TRBV7-9 and TRBJ2-2; 7 nucleotides agree with TRBD1. The germline CDR1 and CDR2 sequences are SEHNR and FQNEAQ (reference sequence). Unmatched junction bases numbered 6, after V lost 11 bases and J lost 6 bases. The length of the CDR3 is 12 residues. In DNA, the CDR3 is TGTGCCTGGCGTACAGGGGCCGGGGAGCTGTTTTTT. Its translation is CAWRTGAGELFF.

The table lists this clonotype with many counts. The chain is built from TRBV10-3 and TRBJ2-7; 7 positions match TRBD1. V trimming: 2 bases; J trimming: 2 bases; junction bases outside the gene matches: 6. CDR3 length: 15 amino acids. Germline CDR1 ENHRY, CDR2 SYGVKD. CDR3 loop: CAISEGGQRTYEQYF. The CDR3 nucleotides are TGTGCCATCAGTGAGGGGGGACAGAGAACCTACGAGCAGTACTTC.

The CDR3 here is CASSSLGGYRGCYEQYF. CDR3 nucleotides: TGTGCCAGCAGCTCCTTAGGGGGGTACAGGGGTTGCTACGAGCAGTACTTC. V and J are TRBV7-9 and TRBJ2-7; maybe TRBD1 (7 bases). CDR1 and CDR2 (germline): SEHNR, FQNEAQ (reference sequence). V was trimmed by 4 bases and J by 3 bases, leaving 22 bases between them. The CDR3 extends over 17 amino acids.

CDR3 coding DNA: TGTGCCAGCAGCTTCAGACTAGACAATGAGCAGTTCTTC. Translated, it gives CASSFRLDNEQFF. The chain couples TRBV11-3 to TRBJ2-1; a possible D gene is TRBD2 (6 bases). The length of the CDR3 is 13 residues. Trimming stripped 3 bases from V and 5 bases from J, with 8 bases between. Germline-derived CDR1 and CDR2 are SGHNT and YENEEA.

For this clonotype: This may be a read error: a much more frequent sequence differs by one nucleotide. Since the CDR3 does not end with the conserved phenylalanine or tryptophan, this likely comes from a read error. This sequence joins TRBV7-3 and TRBJ2-2, with D uncertain. Germline V gene sequence: CDR1 SGHTA, CDR2 FQGTGA. The CDR3 length is 13 residues. The V and J ends lost 3 bases and 1 base respectively, with 3 bases between them. The CDR3 spells CASSFVNTGELFS. The CDR3 bases are TGTGCCAGCAGCTTCGTGAACACCGGGGAGCTGTTTTCT.

This clonotype was recorded at least ten times. The chain couples TRBV12-3 or TRBV12-4 to TRBJ1-1, with a possible D match to TRBD1 (5 bases). V was cut by 6 bases and J by 5 bases, with 13 bases left in between. CDR3 length: 13 residues. The DNA for the CDR3 is TGTGCCAGCAGGGGGGAAGTCCGGACTGAAGCTTTCTTT. This gives the protein CASRGEVRTEAFF.

This clonotype was counted between two and nine times. The chain recombines TRBV10-2 with TRBJ2-7; 12 bases agree with TRBD2. Germline V gene sequence: CDR1 WSHSY, CDR2 SAAADI. The V gene end was trimmed by 10 bases and the J gene end by 5 bases; junction bases not matched to a gene: 12. CDR3 length: 15 residues. The CDR3 bases are TGCGCCACCTCGCCCCTAGCGGGGGGGCAGGACGAGCAGTACTTC. As protein: CATSPLAGGQDEQYF.

In nucleotides, the CDR3 is TGTGCCAGTAGCGAGGGTGCGAGAGGTACTGAAGCTTTCTTT. Protein: CASSEGARGTEAFF. The V gene is TRBV19, the J gene TRBJ1-1; D call uncertain. The CDR3 length is 14 residues. Trimming took 6 bases from V and 5 from J, leaving 16 bases between them. The germline V gene encodes CDR1 LNHDA and CDR2 SQIVND (reference sequence). The full variable domain, its missing parts supplied by reference TRBV19 and TRBJ1-1, is DGGITQSPKYLFRKEGQNVTLSCEQNLNHDAMYWYRQDPGQGLRLIYYSQIVNDFQKGDIAEGYSVSREKKESFPLTVTSAQKNPTAFYLCASSEGARGTEAFFGQGTRLTVV.

This clonotype came up many times. This chain joins TRBV29-1 and TRBJ2-7, with 7 bases matching TRBD1. The V gene end was trimmed by 3 bases and the J gene end by 7 bases; junction bases not matched to a gene: 9. The CDR3 runs 13 residues. CDR1 and CDR2 from the germline V gene are SQVTM and ANQGSEA. This CDR3 is CSVDGQGVGEQYF. CDR3 sequence (DNA): TGCAGCGTTGACGGCCAGGGGGTGGGTGAGCAGTACTTC.

This clonotype has just a few counts. The rearrangement uses TRBV5-8 and TRBJ1-6; a weak D match, TRBD1 (5 bases). Germline values: CDR1 SGHTS, CDR2 YDEGEE. This CDR3 comprises 12 residues. The V gene lost 8 bases and the J gene lost 4 bases, with 7 bases spanning the gap. The CDR3: CARTEYNSPLHF. Written as DNA, the CDR3 is TGTGCCAGGACAGAGTATAATTCACCCCTCCACTTT.

V gene TRBV9 combines with J gene TRBJ1-4; 11 bases map to TRBD1. Trimming took 3 bases from V and 7 from J; bases not matched to a gene: 14. The germline V gene has CDR1 SGDLS and CDR2 YYNGEE. The CDR3 length is 18 residues. CDR3 DNA: TGTGCCAGCAGCGCACATACCGGGACAGGGGGGATAGGTGAAAAACTGTTTTTT. It yields the protein CASSAHTGTGGIGEKLFF.

V and J are TRBV7-3 and TRBJ2-2; D may correspond to TRBD1 or TRBD2 (5 bases each). The CDR3 extends over 15 amino acids. Trimming took 4 bases from V and 8 from J, leaving 17 bases between them. The germline V gene has CDR1 SGHTA and CDR2 FQGTGA. In DNA form, the CDR3 reads TGTGCCAGCAGCTCCCGGGACCGCGGGCTAGGGGAGCTGTTTTTT. Translating it yields CASSSRDRGLGELFF.

This clonotype was found many times. CDR3 DNA sequence: TGCAGCGTTCCGCTGGGGTTTCGCTATGGCTACACCTTC. Amino acid sequence: CSVPLGFRYGYTF. This chain connects TRBV29-1 to TRBJ1-2; no clear D. This CDR3 is built from 13 residues. CDR1 is SQVTM and CDR2 is ANQGSEA in the germline V gene. Trimming removed 5 bases from V and 4 bases from J, with 14 bases in between.

In this sample, this clonotype turned up many times. The rearrangement joins TRBV7-8 to TRBJ1-5, with 9 bases aligning to TRBD1. V was pared by 5 bases and J by 0 bases, with 8 bases of the junction left unmatched. Germline V gene lookup returns CDR1 SGHVS and CDR2 FQNEAQ. This CDR3 contains 17 residues. The CDR3 here is CASSTGTGSYSNQPQHF. DNA of the CDR3: TGTGCCAGCAGCACCGGGACAGGGTCTTATAGCAATCAGCCCCAGCATTTT.

J is TRBJ1-6 and V is TRBV4-1; possibly TRBD1 for D (6 bases). With 1 base removed from V and 11 bases from J, the gap between germline ends came to 21 bases. The CDR3 totals 17 residues. The germline V gene has CDR1 MGHRA and CDR2 YSYEKL. This CDR3 reads CASSQGRRWGDNPPLHF. CDR3 bases: TGCGCCAGCAGCCAAGGACGAAGGTGGGGGGACAATCCACCCCTCCACTTT.